Detailed here is one TCR beta chain. The target antigen is unknown. An end of the junction differs from the germline gene, which may be a read error. The data were obtained in a study of cytomegalovirus exposure and HLA in healthy donors. Whole-study results and caveats: A later analysis reportedly identified an Asian-associated ancestry cluster as carrying fewer N-insertions than the roughly 600-donor mean. A later analysis associated 15,000 to 20,000 TCR beta sequences with HLA alleles at a 0.05 false discovery rate.

Amplification used 60 Vbeta primers and 13 Jbeta primers. Clones were read by immunoSEQ multiplex PCR, and TCRdb kept only the in-frame ones, dropping some. The sample carries about 200,000 clones, 65% to 85% recorded once. Source material: PBMCs. This receptor was taken from a young woman in good health and CMV-seronegative.

CDR3 sequence (DNA): TGTGCCAGCAGTAATGGACAGGGTTTGGGAAATATCTTC. This translates into CASSNGQGLGNIF. V usage is TRBV2 and J usage is TRBJ1-2; 8 nucleotides align to TRBD1. The CDR3 has 13 amino acids. The germline V gene has CDR1 SNHLY and CDR2 FYNNEI.